This note documents a single T cell receptor (beta chain) sequence. This sample was taken from a study of blood T cell repertoires in COVID-19. Study information: Sources were T cells, B-cell-depleted T cells, or PBMCs; the material itself was cDNA or gDNA.

The germline CDR1 and CDR2 sequences are KGHSH and LQKENI. The CDR3 covers 16 residues. Trimming removed 3 bases from V and 2 bases from J; junction bases left unmatched: 7. Authors' data handling: Nucleated cell number was recorded as an estimate derived from reference gene primer amplification. Repertoires were generated with immunoSEQ multiplex PCR, while TCRdb's copy carries only in-frame clones and drops some. D and trimming were read from the DNA, whereas the V and J calls and clone size are those reported in that table. The sample has tens of thousands of clones; 65% to 90% are singletons. J is TRBJ1-5 and V is TRBV18; 7 bases line up with TRBD1. This TCR derives from a man aged 45-65 years with COVID-19, enrolled during active disease. The sequenced sample consisted of peripheral blood. CDR3: CASSPGTDPRNQPQHF. In nucleotides, the CDR3 is TGTGCCAGCTCACCTGGGACAGACCCCCGCAATCAGCCCCAGCATTTT.